These 5 T cell receptor beta chains were sequenced from one sample in a study of response to subunit inactivated influenza vaccine. One entry per CDR3 protein, called by TCRdb with MiXCR from the RT-PCR reads. The table lists hundreds of thousands of distinct CDR3 sequences, 14% of them singletons. Sequencing was performed on PBMCs from blood, taken 14 to 15 days before vaccination. The receptors were gathered from a man in his forties or fifties who received an inactivated influenza vaccine.

In its sample, this clonotype was seen a few times. The chain joins TRBV5-1 to TRBJ2-5; perhaps TRBD2 as D (5 bases). Germline V gene data show CDR1 as SGHRS and CDR2 as YFSETQ. The CDR3 is 15 amino acids. V lost 0 bases and J lost 1, with 10 bases in between. This CDR3 is CASSLGSGIQETQYF. The CDR3 bases are TGCGCCAGCAGCTTGGGTTCGGGGATCCAAGAGACCCAGTACTTC.

The chain carries TRBV7-3 and TRBJ2-3; tentatively, D is TRBD2 (6 bases). The germline CDR1 and CDR2 sequences are SGHTA and FQGTGA. V lost 1 base, J lost 2 bases, and 25 bases lay in between. The CDR3 totals 20 residues. Here the CDR3 DNA reads TGTGCCAGCAGCTTAAGACCCTCCGGGTGGAGGGAGGCACTCACAGATACGCAGTATTTT. Its protein product is CASSLRPSGWREALTDTQYF.

This clonotype appeared a few times. The genes are TRBV7-2 and TRBJ1-2; 7 bases are a match to TRBD1. This CDR3 has 13 residues. CDR1 and CDR2 (germline): SGHTA, FQGNSA. V lost 8 bases, J lost 7 bases, and 10 bases stayed unmatched. The CDR3 spells CASLLTGVSGYTF. The CDR3 DNA reads TGTGCCAGCCTACTCACAGGGGTTAGTGGCTACACCTTC. The entire variable domain, with the rest obtained from reference TRBV7-2 and TRBJ1-2, is as follows: GAGVSQSPSNKVTEKGKDVELRCDPISGHTALYWYRQSLGQGLEFLIYFQGNSAPDKSGLPSDRFSAERTGGSVSTLTIQRTQQEDSAVYLCASLLTGVSGYTFGSGTRLTVV.

This clonotype has at least ten counts. The rearrangement links TRBV7-9 to TRBJ2-4, with a possible D match to TRBD1 (6 bases). Germline-derived CDR1 and CDR2 are SEHNR and FQNEAQ (reference sequence). V lost 1 base and J lost 11, with 18 bases in between. The CDR3 is 15 amino acids. The CDR3 DNA is TGTGCCAGCAGCTTAGTTTATTTGACAGGCCCCTTTCAGTACTTC. This translates into CASSLVYLTGPFQYF. Supplemented by reference TRBV7-9 and TRBJ2-4, the full variable domain reads DTGVSQNPRHKITKRGQNVTFRCDPISEHNRLYWYRQTLGQGPEFLTYFQNEAQLEKSRLLSDRFSAERPKGSFSTLEIQRTEQGDSAMYLCASSLVYLTGPFQYFGAGTRLSVL.

There are a few counts of this clonotype. The chain combines TRBV6-2 or TRBV6-3 with TRBJ2-5; D is perhaps TRBD1 (6 bases). Germline V gene sequence: CDR1 MNHEY, CDR2 SVGEGT. With 6 bases removed from V and 4 bases from J, the gap between germline ends came to 12 bases. This CDR3 is built from 13 residues. The CDR3 DNA is TGTGCCAGCAGCGCTGACAGGCGAGAGACCCAGTACTTC. Protein: CASSADRRETQYF.